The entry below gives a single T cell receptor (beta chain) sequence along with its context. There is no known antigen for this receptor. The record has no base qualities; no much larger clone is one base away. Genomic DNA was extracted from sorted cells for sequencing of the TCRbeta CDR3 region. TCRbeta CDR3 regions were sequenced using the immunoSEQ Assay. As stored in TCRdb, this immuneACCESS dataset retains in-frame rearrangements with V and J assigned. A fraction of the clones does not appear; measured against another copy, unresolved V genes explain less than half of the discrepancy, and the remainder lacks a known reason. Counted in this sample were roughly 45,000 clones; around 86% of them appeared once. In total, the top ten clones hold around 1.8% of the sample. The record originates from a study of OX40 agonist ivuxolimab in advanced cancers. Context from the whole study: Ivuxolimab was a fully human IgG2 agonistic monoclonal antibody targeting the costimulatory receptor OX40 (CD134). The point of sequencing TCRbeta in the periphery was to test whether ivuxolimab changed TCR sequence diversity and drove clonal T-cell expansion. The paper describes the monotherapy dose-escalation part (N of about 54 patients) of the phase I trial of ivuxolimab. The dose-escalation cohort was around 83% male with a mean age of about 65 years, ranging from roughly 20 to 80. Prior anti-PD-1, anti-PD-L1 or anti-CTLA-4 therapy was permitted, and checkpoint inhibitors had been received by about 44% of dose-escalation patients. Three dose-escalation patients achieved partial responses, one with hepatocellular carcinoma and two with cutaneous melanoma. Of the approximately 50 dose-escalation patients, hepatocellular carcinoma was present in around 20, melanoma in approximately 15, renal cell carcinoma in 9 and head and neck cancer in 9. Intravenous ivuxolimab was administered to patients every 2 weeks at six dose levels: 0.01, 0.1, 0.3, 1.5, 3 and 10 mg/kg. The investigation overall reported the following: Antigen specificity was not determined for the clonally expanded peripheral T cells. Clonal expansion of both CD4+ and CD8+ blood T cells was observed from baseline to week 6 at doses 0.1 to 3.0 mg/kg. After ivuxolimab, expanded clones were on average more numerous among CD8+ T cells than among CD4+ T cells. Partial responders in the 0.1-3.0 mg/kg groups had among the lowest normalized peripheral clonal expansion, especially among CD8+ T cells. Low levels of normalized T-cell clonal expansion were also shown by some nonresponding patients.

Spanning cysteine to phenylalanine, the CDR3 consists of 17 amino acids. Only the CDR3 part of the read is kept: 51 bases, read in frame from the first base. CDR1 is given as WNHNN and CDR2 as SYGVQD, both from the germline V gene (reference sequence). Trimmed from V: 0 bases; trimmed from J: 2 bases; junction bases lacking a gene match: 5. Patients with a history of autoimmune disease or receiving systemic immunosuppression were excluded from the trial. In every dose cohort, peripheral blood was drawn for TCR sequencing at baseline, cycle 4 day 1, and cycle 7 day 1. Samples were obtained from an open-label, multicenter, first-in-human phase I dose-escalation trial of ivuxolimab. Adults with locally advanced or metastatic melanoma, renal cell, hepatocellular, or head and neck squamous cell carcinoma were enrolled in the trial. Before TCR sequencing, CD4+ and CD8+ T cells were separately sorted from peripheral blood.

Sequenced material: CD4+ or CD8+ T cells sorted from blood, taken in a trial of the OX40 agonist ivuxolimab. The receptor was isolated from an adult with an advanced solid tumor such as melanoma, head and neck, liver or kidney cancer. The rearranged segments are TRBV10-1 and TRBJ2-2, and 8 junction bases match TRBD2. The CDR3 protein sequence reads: CASSESPGGPNTGELFF. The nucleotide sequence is TGCGCCAGCAGTGAGTCGCCGGGGGGGCCAAACACCGGGGAGCTGTTTTTT.